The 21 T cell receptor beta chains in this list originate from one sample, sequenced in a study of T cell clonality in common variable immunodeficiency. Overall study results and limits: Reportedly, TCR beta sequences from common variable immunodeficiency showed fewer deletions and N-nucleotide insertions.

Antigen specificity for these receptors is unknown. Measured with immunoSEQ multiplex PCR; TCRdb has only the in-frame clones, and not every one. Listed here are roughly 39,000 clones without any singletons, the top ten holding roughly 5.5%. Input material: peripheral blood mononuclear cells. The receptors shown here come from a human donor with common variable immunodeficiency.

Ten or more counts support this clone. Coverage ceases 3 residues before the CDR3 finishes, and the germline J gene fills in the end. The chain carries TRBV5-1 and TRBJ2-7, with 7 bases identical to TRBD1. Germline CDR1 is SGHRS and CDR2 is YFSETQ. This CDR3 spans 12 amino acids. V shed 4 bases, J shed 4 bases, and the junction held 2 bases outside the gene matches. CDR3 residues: CASSLQGYEQYF. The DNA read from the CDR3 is TGCGCCAGCAGCCTACAGGGGTACGAG.

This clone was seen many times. CDR3 DNA (partial): TGCAGTGCTCCGGGACAGACCTACGAG. Translating gives CSAPGQTYE. The entire CDR3 is CSAPGQTYEQYF. The genes are TRBV20-1 and TRBJ2-7; the match to TRBD1 covers 7 bases. The read comes to an end 3 residues before the CDR3 does, leaving the germline J gene to fill in the end. Germline lookup yields CDR1 DFQATT and CDR2 SNEGSKA (reference sequence). The CDR3 covers 12 residues. V shed 5 bases, J shed 2 bases, and the junction held 3 bases outside the gene matches.

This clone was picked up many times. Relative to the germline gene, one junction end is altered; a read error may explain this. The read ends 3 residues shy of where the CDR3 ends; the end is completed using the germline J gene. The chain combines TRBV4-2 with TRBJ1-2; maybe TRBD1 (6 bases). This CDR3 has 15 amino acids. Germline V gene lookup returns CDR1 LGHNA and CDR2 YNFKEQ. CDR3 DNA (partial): TGCGCCAGCAGCCAACTATACCGGACAGACTATGGC. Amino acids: CASSQLYRTDYG. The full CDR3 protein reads CASSQLYRTDYGYTF.

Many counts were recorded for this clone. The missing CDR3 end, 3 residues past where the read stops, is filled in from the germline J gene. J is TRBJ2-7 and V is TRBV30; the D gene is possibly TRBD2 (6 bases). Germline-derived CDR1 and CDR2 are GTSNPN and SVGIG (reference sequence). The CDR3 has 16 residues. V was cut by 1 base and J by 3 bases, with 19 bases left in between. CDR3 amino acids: CAWSARWGVGDYEQYF. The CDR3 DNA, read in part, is TGTGCCTGGAGTGCTCGGTGGGGGGTCGGTGACTACGAG.

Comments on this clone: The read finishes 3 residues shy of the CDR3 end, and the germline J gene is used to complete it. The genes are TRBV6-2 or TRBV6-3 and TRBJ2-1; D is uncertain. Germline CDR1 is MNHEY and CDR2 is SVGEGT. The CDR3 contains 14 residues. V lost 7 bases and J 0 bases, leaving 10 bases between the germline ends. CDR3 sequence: CASKVQSSYNEQFF. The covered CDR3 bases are TGTGCCAGCAAGGTTCAGAGCTCCTACAATGAG.

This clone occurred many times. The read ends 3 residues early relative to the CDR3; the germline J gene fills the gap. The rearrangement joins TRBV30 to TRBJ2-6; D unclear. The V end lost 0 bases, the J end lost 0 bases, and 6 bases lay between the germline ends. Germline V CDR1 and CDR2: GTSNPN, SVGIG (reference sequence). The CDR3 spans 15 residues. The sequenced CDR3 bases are TGTGCCTGGAGTGTTCCTGTCTCTGGGGCCAACGTC. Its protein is CAWSVPVSGANV. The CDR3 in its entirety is CAWSVPVSGANVLTF.

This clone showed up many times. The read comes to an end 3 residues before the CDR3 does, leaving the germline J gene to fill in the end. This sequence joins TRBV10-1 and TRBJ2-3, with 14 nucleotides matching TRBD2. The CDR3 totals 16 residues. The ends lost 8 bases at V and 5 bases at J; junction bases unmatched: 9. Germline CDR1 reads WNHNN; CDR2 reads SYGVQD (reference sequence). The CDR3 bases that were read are TGCGCCAGCGGGCCGGGACTAGCGGGAGACAGAGATACG. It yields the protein CASGPGLAGDRDT. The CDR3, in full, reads CASGPGLAGDRDTQYF.

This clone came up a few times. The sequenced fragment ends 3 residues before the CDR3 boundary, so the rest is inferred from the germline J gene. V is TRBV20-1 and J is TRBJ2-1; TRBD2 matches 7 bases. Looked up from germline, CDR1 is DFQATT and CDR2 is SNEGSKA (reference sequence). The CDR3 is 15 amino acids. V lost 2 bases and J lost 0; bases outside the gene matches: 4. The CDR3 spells CSARPPGGSYNEQFF. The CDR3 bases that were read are TGCAGTGCTAGACCTCCGGGGGGCTCCTACAATGAG.

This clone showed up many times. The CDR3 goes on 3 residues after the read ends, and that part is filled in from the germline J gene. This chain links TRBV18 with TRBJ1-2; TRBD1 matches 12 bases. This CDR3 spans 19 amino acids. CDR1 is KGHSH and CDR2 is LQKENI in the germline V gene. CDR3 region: CASSPPVGTGGAQRGGYTF. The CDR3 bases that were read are TGTGCCAGCTCACCACCGGTTGGGACAGGGGGCGCACAGAGAGGAGGC.

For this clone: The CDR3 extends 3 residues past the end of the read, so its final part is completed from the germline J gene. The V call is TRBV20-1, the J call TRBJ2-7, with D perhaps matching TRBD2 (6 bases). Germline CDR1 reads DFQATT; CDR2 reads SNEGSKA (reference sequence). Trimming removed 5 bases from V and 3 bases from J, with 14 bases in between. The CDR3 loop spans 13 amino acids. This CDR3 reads CSAVGPGVYEQYF. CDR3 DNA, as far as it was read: TGCAGTGCTGTGGGACCGGGGGTCTACGAG.

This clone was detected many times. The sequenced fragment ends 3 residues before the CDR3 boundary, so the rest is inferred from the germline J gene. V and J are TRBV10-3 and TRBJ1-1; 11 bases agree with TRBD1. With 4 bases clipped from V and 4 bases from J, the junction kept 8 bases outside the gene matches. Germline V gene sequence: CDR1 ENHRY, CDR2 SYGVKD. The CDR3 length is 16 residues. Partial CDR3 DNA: TGTGCCATCAGTGTGGACAGGGGGCAATTCGGCACTGAA. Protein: CAISVDRGQFGTE. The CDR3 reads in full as CAISVDRGQFGTEAFF.

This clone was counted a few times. CDR3 DNA, as far as it was read: TGTGCCAGCAGCTTCCAGAGCACAGATACG. Translating it yields CASSFQSTDT. The whole CDR3 sequence is CASSFQSTDTQYF. This chain joins TRBV5-5 and TRBJ2-3; D call uncertain. The observed sequence ends 3 residues before the CDR3 terminus, with the missing tail filled in from the germline J gene. The CDR3 loop spans 13 amino acids. Trimming took off 2 bases at V and 0 bases at J, with 4 bases between the two ends. Germline assignment: CDR1 SGHKS and CDR2 YYEKEE (reference sequence).

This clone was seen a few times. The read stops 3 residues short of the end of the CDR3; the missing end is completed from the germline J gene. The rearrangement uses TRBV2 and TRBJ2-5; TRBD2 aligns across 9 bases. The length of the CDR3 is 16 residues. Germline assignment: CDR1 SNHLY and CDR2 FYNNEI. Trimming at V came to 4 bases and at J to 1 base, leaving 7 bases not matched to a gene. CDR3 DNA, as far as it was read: TGTGCCAGCAGTGCAGGGGAGCGGGGGGTCCAAGAGACC. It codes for CASSAGERGVQET. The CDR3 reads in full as CASSAGERGVQETQYF.

CDR3 loop: CASSEGAWNQPQHF. Incomplete CDR3 DNA: TGTGCCAGCAGTGAAGGGGCGTGGAATCAGCCC. This chain joins TRBV6-1 and TRBJ1-5; D is uncertain. Sequencing ends 3 residues short of the CDR3 end; the germline J gene provides the rest. CDR1 and CDR2 (germline): MNHNS, SASEGT. CDR3 length equals 14 residues. V lost 1 base, J lost 4 bases, and 8 bases lay in between.

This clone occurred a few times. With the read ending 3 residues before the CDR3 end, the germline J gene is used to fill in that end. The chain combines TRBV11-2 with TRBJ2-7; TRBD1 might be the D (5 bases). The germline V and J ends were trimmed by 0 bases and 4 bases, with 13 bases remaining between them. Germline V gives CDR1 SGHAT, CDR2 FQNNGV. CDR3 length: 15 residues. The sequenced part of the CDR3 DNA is TGTGCCAGCAGCTTAGAGTTTGGCAGGGCGTACGAG. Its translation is CASSLEFGRAYE. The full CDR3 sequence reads CASSLEFGRAYEQYF.

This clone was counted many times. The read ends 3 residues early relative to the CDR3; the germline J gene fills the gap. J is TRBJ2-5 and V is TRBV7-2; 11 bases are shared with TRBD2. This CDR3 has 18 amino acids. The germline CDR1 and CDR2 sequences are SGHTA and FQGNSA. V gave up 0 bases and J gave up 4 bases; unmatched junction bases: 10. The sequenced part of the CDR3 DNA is TGTGCCAGCAGCTTAGCCCTCCTAGCGGGGGGCGGGATAGAGACC. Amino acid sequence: CASSLALLAGGGIET. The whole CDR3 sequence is CASSLALLAGGGIETQYF.

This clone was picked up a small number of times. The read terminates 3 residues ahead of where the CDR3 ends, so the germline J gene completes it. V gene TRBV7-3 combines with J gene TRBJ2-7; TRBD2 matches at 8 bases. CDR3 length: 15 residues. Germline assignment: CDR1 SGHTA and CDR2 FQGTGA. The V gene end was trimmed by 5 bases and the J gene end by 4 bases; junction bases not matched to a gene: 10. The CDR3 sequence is CASSPGGSGSYEQYF. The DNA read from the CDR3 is TGTGCCAGCAGCCCCGGGGGAAGCGGGAGTTACGAG.

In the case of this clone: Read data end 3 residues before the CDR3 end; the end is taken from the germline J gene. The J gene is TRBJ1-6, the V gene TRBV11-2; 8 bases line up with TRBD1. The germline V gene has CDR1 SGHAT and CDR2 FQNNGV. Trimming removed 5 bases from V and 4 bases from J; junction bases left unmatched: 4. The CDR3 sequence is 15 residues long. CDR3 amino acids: CASSNWTGYNSPLHF. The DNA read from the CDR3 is TGTGCCAGCAGCAATTGGACAGGGTATAATTCACCC.

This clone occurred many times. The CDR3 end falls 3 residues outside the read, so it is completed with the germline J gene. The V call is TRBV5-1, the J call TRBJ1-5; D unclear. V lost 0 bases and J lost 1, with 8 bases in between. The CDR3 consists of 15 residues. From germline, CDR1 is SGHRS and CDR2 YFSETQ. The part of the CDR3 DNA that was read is TGCGCCAGCAGCTTGGGTGGTCAGAGCAATCAGCCC. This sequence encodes CASSLGGQSNQP. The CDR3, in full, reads CASSLGGQSNQPQHF.

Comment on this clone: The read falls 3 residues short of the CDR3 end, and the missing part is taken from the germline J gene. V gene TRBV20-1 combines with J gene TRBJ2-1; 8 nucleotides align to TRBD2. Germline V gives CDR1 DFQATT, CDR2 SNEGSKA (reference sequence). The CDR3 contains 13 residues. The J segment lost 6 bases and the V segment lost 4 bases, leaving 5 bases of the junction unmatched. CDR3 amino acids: CSAILRGVNEQFF. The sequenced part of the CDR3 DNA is TGCAGTGCTATTTTGCGGGGGGTCAATGAG.

CDR3 DNA (partial): TGTGCCAGTAGACCTACCGACAGATCCTACGAG. It is translated as CASRPTDRSYE. In full, the CDR3 is CASRPTDRSYEQYF. J is TRBJ2-7 and V is TRBV19, with a weak D call TRBD1 (5 bases). The read stops 3 residues short of the end of the CDR3; the missing end is completed from the germline J gene. This CDR3 spans 14 amino acids. CDR1 is LNHDA, CDR2 SQIVND, per germline (reference sequence). The V gene lost 6 bases and the J gene lost 1 base, with 13 bases spanning the gap.